The entry below gives a single TCR beta chain sequence along with its context. The sample is drawn from a study of blood T cell repertoires in COVID-19. Overall study: The samples span acute and convalescent COVID-19 from the United States, Italy and Spain. In each case, the material was cDNA or gDNA derived from T cells, B-cell-depleted T cells, or PBMCs.

As originally analysed: How many nucleated cells were present was estimated from reference gene primer amplification. Some clones are missing from TCRdb's copy, which holds only in-frame ones; the method was immunoSEQ multiplex PCR. Clone size and the V and J calls come from that table; the DNA yielded D and trimming. The profile shows about 81,000 clones, roughly nine tenths of them singletons. Germline CDR1 MDHEN, CDR2 SYDVKM. The CDR3 covers 16 residues. V lost 5 bases, J lost 4 bases, and 7 bases stayed unmatched. This chain connects TRBV28 to TRBJ2-2; 10 bases line up with TRBD1. Sequencing was carried out using peripheral blood. The sequence was collected from a woman of 80 years or more with active COVID-19. CDR3: CASSGRQGAATGELFF. CDR3 DNA: TGTGCCAGCAGTGGAAGACAGGGGGCGGCCACCGGGGAGCTGTTTTTT.